This T cell receptor (beta chain) was obtained from a study of PD-L1 blockade in urothelial cancer. Overall study context: Prior chemotherapy ranged from 0 to 3 regimens per patient. Blood analysis occurred 3 weeks (second dose) and 6 weeks after treatment start.

The data were produced by immunoSEQ multiplex PCR, yet TCRdb's version contains in-frame clones alone and is incomplete. This sample has roughly 130,000 clones; approximately 84% occur once, and the top ten carry roughly 3.2%. Looked up from germline, CDR1 is WNHNN and CDR2 is SYGVQD (reference sequence). The CDR3 contains 15 residues. V was clipped by 7 bases and J by 6 bases; unmatched bases: 14. Time point given: pretreatment peripheral blood. The chain links TRBV10-1 to TRBJ2-7; 8 nucleotides line up with TRBD1. This receptor was taken from a man aged 50 to 60 with urothelial cancer. The source was PBMCs, collected around atezolizumab (anti-PD-L1) treatment. The CDR3 DNA reads TGCGCCAGCAACCCAGGGGGGACAGGCACTTCCGAGCAGTACTTC. It yields the protein CASNPGGTGTSEQYF.